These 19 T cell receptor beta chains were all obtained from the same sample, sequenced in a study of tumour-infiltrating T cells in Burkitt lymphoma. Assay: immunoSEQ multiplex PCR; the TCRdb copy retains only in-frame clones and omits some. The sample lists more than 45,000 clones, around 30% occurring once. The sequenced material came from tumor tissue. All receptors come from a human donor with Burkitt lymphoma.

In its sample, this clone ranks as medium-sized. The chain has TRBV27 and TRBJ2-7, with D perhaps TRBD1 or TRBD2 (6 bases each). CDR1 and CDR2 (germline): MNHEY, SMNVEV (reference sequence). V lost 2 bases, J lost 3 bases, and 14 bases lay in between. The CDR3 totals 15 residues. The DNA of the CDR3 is TGTGCCAGCAGTTTAATGGGGGGCTCCATCTACGAGCAGTACTTC. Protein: CASSLMGGSIYEQYF.

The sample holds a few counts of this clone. As DNA, the CDR3 is TGTGCCACCAGCAGAGGTGGTCAGCCCCAGCATTTT. Its translation: CATSRGGQPQHF. The chain is built from TRBV15 and TRBJ1-5; D ambiguous. Trimming took 1 base from V and 6 from J, leaving 4 bases between them. The germline CDR1 and CDR2 sequences are LNHNV and YYDKDF (reference sequence). The CDR3 spans 12 residues.

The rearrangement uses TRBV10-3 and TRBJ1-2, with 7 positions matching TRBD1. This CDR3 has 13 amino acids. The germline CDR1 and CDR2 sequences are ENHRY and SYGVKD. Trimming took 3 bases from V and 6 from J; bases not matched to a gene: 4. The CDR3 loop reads CAISEDRDHGYTF. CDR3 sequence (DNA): TGTGCCATCAGTGAAGACAGGGACCATGGCTACACCTTC.

In DNA form, the CDR3 reads TGTGCCAGCAGCCTCGGACAGTTCCACGAGCAGTACTTC. It yields the protein CASSLGQFHEQYF. The rearrangement links TRBV7-9 to TRBJ2-7, with D possibly being TRBD1 (6 bases). This CDR3 has 13 amino acids. V dropped 5 bases and J dropped 5 bases, with 13 bases sitting between them. Per the germline V gene, CDR1 is SEHNR and CDR2 is FQNEAQ (reference sequence). The variable domain in full, completed from reference TRBV7-9 and TRBJ2-7, reads DTGVSQNPRHKITKRGQNVTFRCDPISEHNRLYWYRQTLGQGPEFLTYFQNEAQLEKSRLLSDRFSAERPKGSFSTLEIQRTEQGDSAMYLCASSLGQFHEQYFGPGTRLTVT.

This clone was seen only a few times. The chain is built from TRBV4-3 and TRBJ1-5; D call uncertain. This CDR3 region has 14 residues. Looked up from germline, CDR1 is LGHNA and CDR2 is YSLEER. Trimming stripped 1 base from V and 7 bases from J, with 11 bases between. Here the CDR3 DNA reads TGCGCCAGCAGCCAAGGGCCCCTGGCCCAGCCCCAGCATTTT. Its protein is CASSQGPLAQPQHF.

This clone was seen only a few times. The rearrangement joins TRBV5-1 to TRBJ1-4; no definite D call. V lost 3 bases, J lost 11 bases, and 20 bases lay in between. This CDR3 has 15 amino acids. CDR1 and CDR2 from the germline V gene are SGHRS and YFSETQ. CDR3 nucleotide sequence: TGCGCCAGCAGCTGGAGAACGGCGGGAAGTAATAAACTGTTTTTT. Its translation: CASSWRTAGSNKLFF.

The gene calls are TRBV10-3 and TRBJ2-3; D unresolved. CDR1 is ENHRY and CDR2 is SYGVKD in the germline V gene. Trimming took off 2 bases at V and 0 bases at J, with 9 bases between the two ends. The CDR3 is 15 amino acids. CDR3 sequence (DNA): TGTGCCATCAGTGAGAACCTGCCGAGCACAGATACGCAGTATTTT. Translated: CAISENLPSTDTQYF.

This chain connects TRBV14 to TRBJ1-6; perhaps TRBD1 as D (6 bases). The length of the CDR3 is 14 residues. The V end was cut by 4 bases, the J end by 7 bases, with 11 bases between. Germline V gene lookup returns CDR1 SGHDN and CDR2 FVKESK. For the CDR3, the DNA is TGTGCCAGCAGCCCCCTCCAGGGGAATTCACCCCTCCACTTT. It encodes CASSPLQGNSPLHF. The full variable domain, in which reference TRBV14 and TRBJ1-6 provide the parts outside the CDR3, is EAGVTQFPSHSVIEKGQTVTLRCDPISGHDNLYWYRRVMGKEIKFLLHFVKESKQDESGMPNNRFLAERTGGTYSTLKVQPAELEDSGVYFCASSPLQGNSPLHFGNGTRLTVT.

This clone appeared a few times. The CDR3 reads CASSLIPDTQYF. CDR3 DNA: TGTGCCAGCAGCTTGATACCAGATACGCAGTATTTT. The chain joins TRBV14 to TRBJ2-3; D is unresolved. Germline V gene data show CDR1 as SGHDN and CDR2 as FVKESK. The CDR3 has 12 amino acids. Trimming took off 5 bases at V and 4 bases at J, with 7 bases between the two ends.

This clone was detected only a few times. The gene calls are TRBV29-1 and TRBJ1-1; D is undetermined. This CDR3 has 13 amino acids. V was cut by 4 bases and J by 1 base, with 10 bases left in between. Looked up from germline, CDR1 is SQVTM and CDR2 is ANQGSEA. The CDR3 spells CSVAVLSNTEAFF. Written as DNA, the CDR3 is TGCAGCGTTGCCGTGCTTTCGAACACTGAAGCTTTCTTT.

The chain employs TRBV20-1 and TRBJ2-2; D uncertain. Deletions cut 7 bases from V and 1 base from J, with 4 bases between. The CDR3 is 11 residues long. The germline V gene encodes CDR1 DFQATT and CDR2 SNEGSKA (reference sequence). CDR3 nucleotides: TGCAGTGTTTGGAACACCGGGGAGCTGTTTTTT. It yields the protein CSVWNTGELFF.

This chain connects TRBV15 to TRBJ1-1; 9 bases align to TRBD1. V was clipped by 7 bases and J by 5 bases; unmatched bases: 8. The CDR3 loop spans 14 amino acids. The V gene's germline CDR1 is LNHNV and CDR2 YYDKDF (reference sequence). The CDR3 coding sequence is TGTGCCACCACCCCACAGGGGGCGCGGACTGAAGCTTTCTTT. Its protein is CATTPQGARTEAFF.

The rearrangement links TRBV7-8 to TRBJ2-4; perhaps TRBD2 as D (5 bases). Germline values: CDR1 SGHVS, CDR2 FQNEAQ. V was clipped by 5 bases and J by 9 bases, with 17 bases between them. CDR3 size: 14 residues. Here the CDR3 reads CASSKDSSRGIQYF. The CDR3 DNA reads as TGTGCCAGCAGCAAGGACTCATCGCGTGGCATTCAGTACTTC.

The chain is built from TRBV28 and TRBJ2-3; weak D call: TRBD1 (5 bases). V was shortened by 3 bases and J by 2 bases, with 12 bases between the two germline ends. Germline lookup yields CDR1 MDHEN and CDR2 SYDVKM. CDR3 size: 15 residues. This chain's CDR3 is CASSLEQAYTDTQYF. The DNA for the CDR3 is TGTGCCAGCAGTTTGGAACAGGCCTACACAGATACGCAGTATTTT.

CDR3 nucleotide sequence: TGTGCCAGCAGCTTGGGACTCAGGAACACCGGGGAGCTGTTTTTT. Protein product: CASSLGLRNTGELFF. The rearrangement uses TRBV5-8 and TRBJ2-2; unclear D gene. V lost 0 bases, J lost 1 base, and 7 bases lay in between. The CDR3 runs 15 residues. The germline CDR1 and CDR2 sequences are SGHTS and YDEGEE.

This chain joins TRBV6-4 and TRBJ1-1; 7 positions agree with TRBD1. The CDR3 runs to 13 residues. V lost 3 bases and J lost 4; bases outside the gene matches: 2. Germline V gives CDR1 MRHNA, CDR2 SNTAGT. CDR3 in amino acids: CASSETGSTEAFF. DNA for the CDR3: TGTGCCAGCAGTGAGACAGGGAGCACTGAAGCTTTCTTT.

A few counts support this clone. CDR3 DNA: TGCAGCGTTGCATCAGGGGACAATAACTATGGCTACACCTTC. Amino acids: CSVASGDNNYGYTF. The rearrangement links TRBV29-1 to TRBJ1-2, with D perhaps matching TRBD1 (6 bases). Deletions cut 4 bases from V and 1 base from J, with 13 bases between. From germline, CDR1 is SQVTM and CDR2 ANQGSEA. The length of the CDR3 is 14 residues.

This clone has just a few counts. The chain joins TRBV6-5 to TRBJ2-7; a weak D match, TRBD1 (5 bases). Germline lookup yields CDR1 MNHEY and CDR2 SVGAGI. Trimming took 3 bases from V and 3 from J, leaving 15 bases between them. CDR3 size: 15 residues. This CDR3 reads CASSYGAGIGYEQYF. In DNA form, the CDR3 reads TGTGCCAGCAGTTATGGGGCAGGGATCGGCTACGAGCAGTACTTC.

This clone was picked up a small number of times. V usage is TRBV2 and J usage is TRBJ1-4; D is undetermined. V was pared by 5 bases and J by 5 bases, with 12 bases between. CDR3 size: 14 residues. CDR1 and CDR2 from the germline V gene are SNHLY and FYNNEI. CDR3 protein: CASSNGRWNEKLFF. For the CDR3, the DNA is TGTGCCAGCAGTAATGGACGCTGGAATGAAAAACTGTTTTTT.